These 25 T cell receptor beta chains were all obtained from the same sample, sequenced in a study of blood T cell repertoires in COVID-19. The assay was immunoSEQ multiplex PCR, and TCRdb's table has in-frame clones only and misses some. The sample contains about 270,000 clones, about nine tenths of which appear only once. Sequenced input: peripheral blood. The receptors shown here come from a man aged 45-60 years with acute or convalescent COVID-19.

The table lists this clone with a few counts. The chain uses TRBV10-2 and TRBJ1-2; D unclear. Looked up from germline, CDR1 is WSHSY and CDR2 is SAAADI. The V and J ends lost 6 bases and 12 bases respectively, with 11 bases between them. The CDR3 has 10 amino acids. CDR3 protein: CASRVGGDTF. Written as DNA, the CDR3 is TGCGCCAGCAGGGTGGGTGGAGACACCTTC.

V gene TRBV5-5 combines with J gene TRBJ1-4; D remains unclear. V gave up 4 bases and J gave up 5 bases, with 9 bases separating them. CDR3 length equals 13 residues. Germline CDR1 SGHKS, CDR2 YYEKEE (reference sequence). In DNA form, the CDR3 reads TGTGCCAGCAGCCGGGATGACAATGAAAAACTGTTTTTT. Protein product: CASSRDDNEKLFF.

The chain carries TRBV2 and TRBJ2-3; unclear D gene. The germline V gene encodes CDR1 SNHLY and CDR2 FYNNEI. This CDR3 has 13 amino acids. Trimming took off 2 bases at V and 0 bases at J, with 3 bases between the two ends. The CDR3 sequence: CASSEQSTDTQYF. The CDR3 DNA is TGTGCCAGCAGTGAACAAAGCACAGATACGCAGTATTTT.

This clone has only one observation. V is TRBV25-1 and J is TRBJ2-5; D unclear. The germline gives CDR1 MGHDK, CDR2 SYGVNS. V was pared by 1 base and J by 7 bases, with 13 bases between. The CDR3 is made up of 14 amino acids. This chain's CDR3 is CASSESTHRVTQYF. The CDR3 DNA sequence: TGTGCCAGCAGTGAATCGACCCACCGGGTGACCCAGTACTTC. Complete variable domain (other parts from reference TRBV25-1 and TRBJ2-5): EADIYQTPRYLVIGTGKKITLECSQTMGHDKMYWYQQDPGMELHLIHYSYGVNSTEKGDLSSESTVSRIRTEHFPLTLESARPSHTSQYLCASSESTHRVTQYFGPGTRLLVL.

This sequence joins TRBV27 and TRBJ2-1; D remains ambiguous. CDR3 length: 13 amino acids. Germline CDR1 reads MNHEY; CDR2 reads SMNVEV (reference sequence). Trimming removed 1 base from V and 5 bases from J, with 6 bases in between. CDR3 bases: TGTGCCAGCAGTTTATTCAGAAACAATGAGCAGTTCTTC. As protein: CASSLFRNNEQFF.

This chain connects TRBV19 to TRBJ2-5; a possible D gene is TRBD1 (6 bases). Germline values: CDR1 LNHDA, CDR2 SQIVND (reference sequence). The CDR3 is 15 residues long. V lost 1 base to trimming and J lost 1 base, with 10 bases between them. Written as DNA, the CDR3 is TGTGCCAGTAGTATAGGGGGGCGGCTCCAAGAGACCCAGTACTTC. Protein product: CASSIGGRLQETQYF. Combining the CDR3 with reference TRBV19 and TRBJ2-5 gives the whole variable domain DGGITQSPKYLFRKEGQNVTLSCEQNLNHDAMYWYRQDPGQGLRLIYYSQIVNDFQKGDIAEGYSVSREKKESFPLTVTSAQKNPTAFYLCASSIGGRLQETQYFGPGTRLLVL.

This sequence joins TRBV19 and TRBJ2-2, with a tentative D call TRBD1 (5 bases). Germline values: CDR1 LNHDA, CDR2 SQIVND (reference sequence). V lost 5 bases, J lost 8 bases, and 15 bases lay in between. The CDR3 consists of 14 residues. The CDR3 loop is CASSVQELVGELFF. DNA for the CDR3: TGTGCCAGTAGTGTACAGGAATTGGTGGGGGAGCTGTTTTTT.

This rearrangement joins TRBV24-1 to TRBJ2-7; 7 bases align to TRBD1. The CDR3 length is 14 residues. The trim removed 4 bases at V and 3 bases at J, leaving 5 bases unmatched. Germline V lookup: CDR1 KGHDR, CDR2 SFDVKD. CDR3: CATSDPRGNYEQYF. The DNA for the CDR3 is TGTGCCACCAGTGACCCCAGGGGGAACTACGAGCAGTACTTC.

The CDR3 sequence: CASSLQTNSPGELFF. As DNA, the CDR3 is TGCGCCAGCAGCTTGCAGACTAACTCGCCCGGGGAGCTGTTTTTT. V gene TRBV5-1 combines with J gene TRBJ2-2; D is perhaps TRBD2 (5 bases). Germline V gene data show CDR1 as SGHRS and CDR2 as YFSETQ. This CDR3 contains 15 residues. Between the trimmed V and J ends, which lost 1 base and 6 bases, there was a span of 13 bases.

The chain recombines TRBV18 with TRBJ1-1, with a possible D match to TRBD1 (5 bases). The CDR3 length is 15 residues. The germline V gene has CDR1 KGHSH and CDR2 LQKENI. Trimming stripped 3 bases from V and 0 bases from J, with 11 bases between. The CDR3: CASSPFGGMNTEAFF. CDR3 in DNA: TGTGCCAGCTCACCCTTCGGGGGAATGAACACTGAAGCTTTCTTT.

The chain has TRBV19 and TRBJ1-5; no firm D call. The germline V and J ends were trimmed by 3 bases and 4 bases, with 10 bases remaining between them. Germline CDR1 reads LNHDA; CDR2 reads SQIVND (reference sequence). The CDR3 has 14 amino acids. The DNA of the CDR3 is TGTGCCAGTAGTATGCCCACGGGGAATCAGCCCCAGCATTTT. Its translation is CASSMPTGNQPQHF.

This clone was detected a few times. The CDR3 nucleotides are TGCAGTGCTAGTCTAGCGGGGGAAGGAGAGCAGTTCTTC. Translation gives CSASLAGEGEQFF. The chain uses TRBV20-1 and TRBJ2-1, with 10 nucleotides matching TRBD2. The CDR3 loop spans 13 amino acids. The germline V gene has CDR1 DFQATT and CDR2 SNEGSKA (reference sequence). V was clipped by 3 bases and J by 10 bases; unmatched bases: 6.

The V and J genes are TRBV6-5 and TRBJ1-2; TRBD1 matches 9 bases. Germline lookup yields CDR1 MNHEY and CDR2 SVGAGI. The junction had 10 bases not matched to a gene; V was cut back by 6 bases and J by 8 bases. This CDR3 region has 14 residues. This CDR3 reads CASRDRGVVLGYTF. The CDR3 DNA reads as TGTGCCAGCAGAGACAGGGGGGTAGTATTGGGCTACACCTTC.

This chain joins TRBV18 and TRBJ2-7; a weak D match, TRBD1 (6 bases). V lost 6 bases to trimming and J lost 6 bases, with 15 bases between them. The CDR3 is 13 residues long. CDR1 is KGHSH and CDR2 is LQKENI in the germline V gene. CDR3 amino acids: CASSQGAGAEQYF. CDR3 nucleotide sequence: TGTGCCAGCTCCCAAGGGGCAGGGGCCGAGCAGTACTTC.

The CDR3 DNA reads as TGTGCCAGCTCACCACCGGGGCTAGCGGGGCCCCAGAACGGCGGGGAGCTGTTTTTT. This gives the protein CASSPPGLAGPQNGGELFF. The chain uses TRBV18 and TRBJ2-2, with 9 bases that match TRBD2. Germline CDR1 KGHSH, CDR2 LQKENI. The CDR3 is 19 amino acids. V gave up 0 bases and J gave up 7 bases; unmatched junction bases: 15.

This clone showed up just once. The chain has TRBV7-9 and TRBJ2-7; TRBD1 might be the D (6 bases). This CDR3 has 14 residues. Germline CDR1 is SEHNR and CDR2 is FQNEAQ (reference sequence). V shed 8 bases and J shed 2 bases, with 16 bases lying between them. This CDR3 reads CASERDNGPYEQYF. CDR3 sequence (DNA): TGTGCCAGCGAGAGGGACAACGGTCCCTACGAGCAGTACTTC.

This clone was detected only once. The chain carries TRBV9 and TRBJ2-5; possible D gene TRBD2, 6 bases. The CDR3 consists of 14 residues. The ends were cut back, 4 bases at V and 5 bases at J, with 15 bases in the middle. The germline V gene encodes CDR1 SGDLS and CDR2 YYNGEE. The CDR3 nucleotides read TGTGCCAGCAGCCCGCAAGGAGGGTTGGAGACCCAGTACTTC. The encoded protein is CASSPQGGLETQYF.

This clone was seen once. The genes are TRBV6-5 and TRBJ2-2; 10 nucleotides agree with TRBD1. CDR1 and CDR2 (germline): MNHEY, SVGAGI. V shed 6 bases, J shed 3 bases, and the junction held 4 bases outside the gene matches. This CDR3 is 15 amino acids long. The DNA of the CDR3 is TGTGCCAGCAGGCCGGGACAGGGGTACACCGGGGAGCTGTTTTTT. Protein sequence: CASRPGQGYTGELFF.

In this sample, this clone turned up a few times. The chain employs TRBV27 and TRBJ2-3; tentatively, D is TRBD2 (6 bases). The CDR3 sequence is 14 residues long. Between the trimmed V and J ends, which lost 5 bases and 1 base, there was a span of 10 bases. In germline, CDR1 is MNHEY, CDR2 SMNVEV (reference sequence). The CDR3 is CASSERAGTDTQYF. The CDR3 DNA reads as TGTGCCAGCAGTGAGCGGGCCGGCACAGATACGCAGTATTTT.

V gene TRBV6-5 combines with J gene TRBJ2-2, with 7 bases identical to TRBD2. This CDR3 is 15 amino acids long. The trim removed 2 bases at V and 1 base at J, leaving 1 base unmatched. The germline CDR1 and CDR2 sequences are MNHEY and SVGAGI. CDR3 amino acids: CASSYRGVNTGELFF. CDR3 nucleotide sequence: TGTGCCAGCAGTTACCGGGGGGTGAACACCGGGGAGCTGTTTTTT.

The genes are TRBV9 and TRBJ2-3; possibly TRBD1 for D (7 bases). V was pared by 3 bases and J by 10 bases, with 12 bases between. CDR1 is SGDLS and CDR2 is YYNGEE in the germline V gene. The CDR3 sequence is 12 residues long. This CDR3 is CASSADREAQYF. In nucleotides, the CDR3 is TGTGCCAGCAGCGCCGACAGGGAGGCGCAGTATTTT.

The chain uses TRBV18 and TRBJ1-3; 10 nucleotides agree with TRBD1. The CDR3 runs 16 residues. Trimming at V came to 2 bases and at J to 2 bases, leaving 3 bases not matched to a gene. Germline lookup yields CDR1 KGHSH and CDR2 LQKENI. This CDR3 reads CASSPGTGAAGNTIYF. CDR3 nucleotides: TGTGCCAGCTCACCAGGGACAGGGGCGGCTGGAAACACCATATATTTT.

As concerns this clone: Other DNA sequences in the same sample also yield this CDR3. This rearrangement joins TRBV3-1 (or the pseudogene TRBV3-2) to TRBJ1-1; D unresolved. This CDR3 contains 13 residues. Trimming left V 2 bases short and J 1 base short, with 5 bases between. Looked up from germline, CDR1 is LGHDT and CDR2 is YNNKEL (reference sequence). In DNA form, the CDR3 reads TGTGCCAGCAGCCAAATGAGGAACACTGAAGCTTTCTTT. It specifies CASSQMRNTEAFF.

The chain recombines TRBV6-5 with TRBJ1-5, with 7 positions matching TRBD1. Per the germline V gene, CDR1 is MNHEY and CDR2 is SVGAGI. This CDR3 comprises 15 residues. Trimming removed 7 bases from V and 0 bases from J; junction bases left unmatched: 6. The CDR3 loop is CASTQQGNSNQPQHF. CDR3 nucleotide sequence: TGTGCCAGCACCCAACAGGGGAATAGCAATCAGCCCCAGCATTTT.

This sequence joins TRBV6-2 or TRBV6-3 and TRBJ1-2, with D uncertain. Germline CDR1 is MNHEY and CDR2 is SVGEGT. The CDR3 has 12 amino acids. V lost 2 bases and J lost 3, with 4 bases in between. The CDR3 DNA sequence: TGTGCCAGCAGTTACGGAGACTATGGCTACACCTTC. It specifies CASSYGDYGYTF.